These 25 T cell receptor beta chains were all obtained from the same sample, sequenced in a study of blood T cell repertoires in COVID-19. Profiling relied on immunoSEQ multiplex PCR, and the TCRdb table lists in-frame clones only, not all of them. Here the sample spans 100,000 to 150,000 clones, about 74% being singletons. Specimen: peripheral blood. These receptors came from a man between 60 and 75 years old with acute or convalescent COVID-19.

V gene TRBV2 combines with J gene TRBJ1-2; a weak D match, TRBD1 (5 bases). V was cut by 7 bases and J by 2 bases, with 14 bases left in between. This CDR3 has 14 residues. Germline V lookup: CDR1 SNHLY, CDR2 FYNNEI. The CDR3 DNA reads TGTGCCAGCACTGAGGGGAGGTTGAACTATGGCTACACCTTC. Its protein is CASTEGRLNYGYTF.

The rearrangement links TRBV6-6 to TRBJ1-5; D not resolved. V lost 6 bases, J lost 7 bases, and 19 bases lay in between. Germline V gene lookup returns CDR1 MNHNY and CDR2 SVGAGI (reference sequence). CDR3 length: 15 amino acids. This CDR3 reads CASRQEGSVNQPQHF. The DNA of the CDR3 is TGTGCCAGCAGGCAAGAGGGTTCGGTTAACCAGCCCCAGCATTTT.

As DNA, the CDR3 is TGCGCCAGCAGATCAGGGACATACTACGAGCAGTACTTC. Translated: CASRSGTYYEQYF. The V and J genes are TRBV5-1 and TRBJ2-7; perhaps TRBD1 as D (6 bases). V was trimmed by 5 bases and J by 3 bases, leaving 12 bases between them. The V gene's germline CDR1 is SGHRS and CDR2 YFSETQ. There are 13 residues in the CDR3.

CDR3 sequence reads: CASGSQGRGAGGPFEQFF. CDR3 nucleotide sequence: TGTGCTAGTGGTTCACAGGGTCGTGGGGCGGGAGGGCCTTTTGAGCAGTTCTTC. The chain is built from TRBV12-5 and TRBJ2-1; 9 bases fit TRBD2. CDR1 LGHNT and CDR2 FRNRAP come from the germline V gene. This CDR3 region has 18 residues. The trim removed 4 bases at V and 9 bases at J, leaving 19 bases unmatched. Using reference TRBV12-5 and TRBJ2-1 for the parts outside the CDR3, the full variable domain is DARVTQTPRHKVTEMGQEVTMRCQPILGHNTVFWYRQTMMQGLELLAYFRNRAPLDDSGMPKDRFSAEMPDATLATLKIQPSEPRDSAVYFCASGSQGRGAGGPFEQFFGPGTRLTVL.

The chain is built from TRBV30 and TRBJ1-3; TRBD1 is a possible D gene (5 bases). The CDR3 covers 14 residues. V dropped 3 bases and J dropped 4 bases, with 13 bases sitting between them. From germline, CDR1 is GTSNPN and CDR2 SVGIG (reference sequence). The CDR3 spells CAWSSGFDGNTIYF. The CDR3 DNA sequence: TGTGCCTGGAGCTCAGGGTTCGACGGAAACACCATATATTTT.

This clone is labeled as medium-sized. The CDR3 region is CASSIFGQNTGELFF. In DNA, the CDR3 is TGCGCCAGCAGTATCTTCGGACAGAACACCGGGGAGCTGTTTTTT. V is TRBV5-1 and J is TRBJ2-2, with TRBD1 as a possible D gene (5 bases). Trimming cost V 5 bases and J 1 base, with 12 bases left between them. CDR1 is SGHRS and CDR2 is YFSETQ in the germline V gene. This CDR3 is 15 amino acids long.

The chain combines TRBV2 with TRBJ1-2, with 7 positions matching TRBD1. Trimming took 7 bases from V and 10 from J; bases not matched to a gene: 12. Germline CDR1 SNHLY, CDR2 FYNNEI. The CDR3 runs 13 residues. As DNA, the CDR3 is TGTGCCAGCACCTGGGAGACAGGGCGGGACTACACCTTC. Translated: CASTWETGRDYTF.

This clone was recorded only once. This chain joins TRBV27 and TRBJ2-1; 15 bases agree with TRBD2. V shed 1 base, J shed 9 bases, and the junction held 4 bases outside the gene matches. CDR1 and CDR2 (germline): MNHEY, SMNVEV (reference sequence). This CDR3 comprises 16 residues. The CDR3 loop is CASSLLGTSGGIEQFF. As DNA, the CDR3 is TGTGCCAGCAGTTTATTAGGGACTAGCGGGGGGATTGAGCAGTTCTTC.

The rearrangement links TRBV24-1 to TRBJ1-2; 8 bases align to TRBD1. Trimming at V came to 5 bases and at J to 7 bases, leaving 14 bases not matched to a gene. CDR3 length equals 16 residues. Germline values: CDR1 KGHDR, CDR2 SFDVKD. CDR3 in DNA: TGTGCCACCAGTGGTACGGGACAGGAGGAATCAGGTGGCTACACCTTC. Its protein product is CATSGTGQEESGGYTF.

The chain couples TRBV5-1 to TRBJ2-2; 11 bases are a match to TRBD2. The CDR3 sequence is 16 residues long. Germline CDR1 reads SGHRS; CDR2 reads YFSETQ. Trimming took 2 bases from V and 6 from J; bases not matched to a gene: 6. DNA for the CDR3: TGCGCCAGCAGCTTACTAGCGGGAGTGAGATCCGGGGAGCTGTTTTTT. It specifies CASSLLAGVRSGELFF.

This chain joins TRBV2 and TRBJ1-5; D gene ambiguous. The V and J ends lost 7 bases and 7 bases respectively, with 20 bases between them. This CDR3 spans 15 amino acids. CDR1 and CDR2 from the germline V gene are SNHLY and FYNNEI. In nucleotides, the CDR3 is TGTGCCAGCAAGAATGAGGGAAGGGAAACGCAGCCCCAGCATTTT. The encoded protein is CASKNEGRETQPQHF.

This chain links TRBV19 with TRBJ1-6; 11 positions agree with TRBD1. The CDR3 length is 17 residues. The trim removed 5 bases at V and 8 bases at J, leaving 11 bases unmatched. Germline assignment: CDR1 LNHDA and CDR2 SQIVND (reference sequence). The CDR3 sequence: CASSGLMGQGVHSPLHF. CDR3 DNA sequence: TGTGCCAGTAGTGGCCTAATGGGACAGGGGGTACATTCACCCCTCCACTTT.

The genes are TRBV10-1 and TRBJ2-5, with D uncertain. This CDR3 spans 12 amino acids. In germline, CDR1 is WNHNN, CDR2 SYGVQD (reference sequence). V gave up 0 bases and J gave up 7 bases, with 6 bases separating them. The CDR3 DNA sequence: TGCGCCAGCAGTGAGTCCTACGGGACCCAGTACTTC. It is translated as CASSESYGTQYF.

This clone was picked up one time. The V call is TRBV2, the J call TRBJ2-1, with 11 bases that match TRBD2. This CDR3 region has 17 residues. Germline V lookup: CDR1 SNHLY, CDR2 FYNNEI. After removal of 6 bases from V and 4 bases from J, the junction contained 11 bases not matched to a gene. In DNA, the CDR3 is TGTGCCAGCAGGTCCCTAGGGGGACTAGCGGATTACAATGAGCAGTTCTTC. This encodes CASRSLGGLADYNEQFF.

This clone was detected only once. CDR3 bases: TGCGCCAGCAGCTTGGGACAGGTAGCTAACTATGGCTACACCTTC. Amino acids: CASSLGQVANYGYTF. The rearrangement links TRBV5-1 to TRBJ1-2, with D maybe TRBD1 (6 bases). Germline loops: CDR1 SGHRS, CDR2 YFSETQ. The CDR3 length is 15 residues. Trimming removed 0 bases from V and 0 bases from J, with 9 bases in between.

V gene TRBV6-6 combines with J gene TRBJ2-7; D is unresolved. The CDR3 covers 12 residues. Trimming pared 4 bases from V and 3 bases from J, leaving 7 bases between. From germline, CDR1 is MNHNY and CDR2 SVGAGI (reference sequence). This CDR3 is CASSSEVYEQYF. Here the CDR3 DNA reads TGTGCCAGCAGTTCAGAGGTCTACGAGCAGTACTTC.

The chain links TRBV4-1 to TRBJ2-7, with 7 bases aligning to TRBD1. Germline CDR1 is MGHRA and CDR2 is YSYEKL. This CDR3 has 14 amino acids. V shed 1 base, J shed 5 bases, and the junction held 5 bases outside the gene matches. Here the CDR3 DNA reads TGCGCCAGCAGCCAAGGGCGCAGGGGGAACGAGCAGTACTTC. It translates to CASSQGRRGNEQYF.

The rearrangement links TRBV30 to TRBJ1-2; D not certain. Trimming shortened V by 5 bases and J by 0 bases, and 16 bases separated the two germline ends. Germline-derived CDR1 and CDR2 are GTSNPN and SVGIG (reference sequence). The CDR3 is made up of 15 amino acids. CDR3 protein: CAWCAWGEANYGYTF. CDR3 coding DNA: TGTGCCTGGTGTGCTTGGGGAGAAGCTAACTATGGCTACACCTTC.

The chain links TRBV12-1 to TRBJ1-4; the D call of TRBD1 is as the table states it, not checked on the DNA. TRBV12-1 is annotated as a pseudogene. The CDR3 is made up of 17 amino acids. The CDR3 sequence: CASSLGATGGENEKLFF. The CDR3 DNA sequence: TGTGCCAGCAGCTTGGGGGCGACAGGGGGCGAAAATGAAAAACTGTTTTTT.

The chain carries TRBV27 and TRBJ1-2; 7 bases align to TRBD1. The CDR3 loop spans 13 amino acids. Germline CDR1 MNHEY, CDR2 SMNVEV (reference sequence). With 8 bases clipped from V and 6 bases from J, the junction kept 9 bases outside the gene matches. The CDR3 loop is CASRPLQGNGYTF. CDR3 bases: TGTGCCAGCCGGCCTTTACAGGGGAATGGCTACACCTTC.

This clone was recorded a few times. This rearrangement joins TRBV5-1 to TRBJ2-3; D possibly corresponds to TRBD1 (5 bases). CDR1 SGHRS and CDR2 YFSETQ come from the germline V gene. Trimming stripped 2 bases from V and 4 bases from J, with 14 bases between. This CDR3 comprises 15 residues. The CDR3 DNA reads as TGCGCCAGCAGCTTTCAGGGCCGGTTTTCAGATACGCAGTATTTT. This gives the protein CASSFQGRFSDTQYF.

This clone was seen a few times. CDR3 coding DNA: TGTGCCAGCAGACCGTTCGGGACATCTGACACAGATACGCAGTATTTT. Protein product: CASRPFGTSDTDTQYF. V usage is TRBV7-9 and J usage is TRBJ2-3; D possibly corresponds to TRBD1 (6 bases). This CDR3 region has 16 residues. V lost 6 bases and J 2 bases, leaving 18 bases between the germline ends. CDR1 and CDR2 (germline): SEHNR, FQNEAQ (reference sequence). Complete variable domain (other parts from reference TRBV7-9 and TRBJ2-3): DTGVSQNPRHKITKRGQNVTFRCDPISEHNRLYWYRQTLGQGPEFLTYFQNEAQLEKSRLLSDRFSAERPKGSFSTLEIQRTEQGDSAMYLCASRPFGTSDTDTQYFGPGTRLTVL.

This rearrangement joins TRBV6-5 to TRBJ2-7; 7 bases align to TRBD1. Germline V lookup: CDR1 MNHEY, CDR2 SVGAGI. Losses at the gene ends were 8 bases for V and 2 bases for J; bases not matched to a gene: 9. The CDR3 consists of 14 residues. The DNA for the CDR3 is TGTGCCAGCCGATCCGTTCAGGGGGCCTACGAGCAGTACTTC. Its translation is CASRSVQGAYEQYF.

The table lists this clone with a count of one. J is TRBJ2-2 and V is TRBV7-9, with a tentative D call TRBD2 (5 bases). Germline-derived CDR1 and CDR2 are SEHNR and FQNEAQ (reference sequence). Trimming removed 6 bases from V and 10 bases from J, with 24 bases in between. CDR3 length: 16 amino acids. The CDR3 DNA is TGTGCCAGCAGTTATACTAGGCAGCTCAGGAAATCGGAGCTGTTTTTT. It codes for CASSYTRQLRKSELFF.

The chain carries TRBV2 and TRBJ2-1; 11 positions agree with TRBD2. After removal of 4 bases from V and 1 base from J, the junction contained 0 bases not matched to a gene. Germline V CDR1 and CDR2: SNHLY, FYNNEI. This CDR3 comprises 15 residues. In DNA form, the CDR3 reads TGTGCCAGCAGTGCTAGCGGGGGGTCCTACAATGAGCAGTTCTTC. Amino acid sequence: CASSASGGSYNEQFF.